This TCR beta chain was retrieved from a study of T cell responses to AZD1222 COVID-19 vaccine. Overall study results and limits: Baseline seropositives among AZD1222 recipients totaled only six or seven. CD4 TCRs linked to vaccination spanned spike, dominating at 160-218 and 743-854. Clonal diversity may have been underestimated, and the donors were mostly white British, with more females than males. Vaccination with two AZD1222 doses was followed by a rise in Spike-specific TCR breadth and depth.

Repertoires were generated with immunoSEQ multiplex PCR, while TCRdb's copy carries only in-frame clones and drops some. This sample has 210,000 or so clones; about 93% occur once, and the top ten carry about 1%. Comment on this clone: Its target is not known.

Germline V lookup: CDR1 SGDLS, CDR2 YYNGEE. The CDR3 is made up of 15 amino acids. V trimming: 1 base; J trimming: 2 bases; junction bases outside the gene matches: 0. Sequencing was performed on peripheral blood, taken on day 0 of MenACWY control vaccination. The genes are TRBV9 and TRBJ2-1; 10 bases map to TRBD2. This receptor was obtained from an adult in good health. The CDR3 DNA reads as TGTGCCAGCAGCGTACTAGCGGGGGCCTACAATGAGCAGTTCTTC. Amino acids: CASSVLAGAYNEQFF.